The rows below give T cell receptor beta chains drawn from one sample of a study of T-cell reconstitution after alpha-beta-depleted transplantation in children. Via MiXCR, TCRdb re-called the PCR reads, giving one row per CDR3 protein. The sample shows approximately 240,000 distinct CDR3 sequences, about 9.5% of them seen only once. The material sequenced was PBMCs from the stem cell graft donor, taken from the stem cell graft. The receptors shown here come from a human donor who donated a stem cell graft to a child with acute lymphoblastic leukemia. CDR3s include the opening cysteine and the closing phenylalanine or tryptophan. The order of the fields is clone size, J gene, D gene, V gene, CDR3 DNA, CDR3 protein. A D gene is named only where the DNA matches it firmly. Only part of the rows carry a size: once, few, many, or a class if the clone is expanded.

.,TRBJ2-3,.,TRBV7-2,TGTGCCAGCAGCACCCAGCATCGGGATACGCAGTATTTT,CASSTQHRDTQYF
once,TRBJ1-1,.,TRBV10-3,TGTGCCATCAGTGAGAACGTGCCGAACGTCAGATTAAACACTGAAGCTTTCTTT,CAISENVPNVRLNTEAFF
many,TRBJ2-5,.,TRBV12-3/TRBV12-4,TGTGCCAGCAGTTTAATAGATGGGATCCAAGAGACCCAGTACTTC,CASSLIDGIQETQYF
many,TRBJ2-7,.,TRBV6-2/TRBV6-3,TGTGCCAGCAGTTACGGACCCTACGAGCAGTACTTC,CASSYGPYEQYF
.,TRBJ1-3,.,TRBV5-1,TGCGCCAGCAGCTTGGGCAACGATGGAAACACCATATATTTT,CASSLGNDGNTIYF
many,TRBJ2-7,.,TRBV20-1,TGCAGTGCTAGAGAAGGCCTTACGGAGCTACGAGGGCAGTACTTC,CSAREGLTELRGQYF
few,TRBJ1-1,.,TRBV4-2,TGTGCCAGCAGCCAAGATCTCCAGGCAGGGATGAACACTGAAGCTTTCTTT,CASSQDLQAGMNTEAFF
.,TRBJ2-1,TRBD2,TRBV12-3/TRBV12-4,TGTGCCAGCAGAGGGACTAGCGGGGGGGCCCTCAATGAGCAGTTCTTC,CASRGTSGGALNEQFF
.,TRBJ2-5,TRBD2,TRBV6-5,TGTGCCAGCAGTTACCAGGGACTAGCAGGGGAGACCCAGTACTTC,CASSYQGLAGETQYF
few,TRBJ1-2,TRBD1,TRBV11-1,TGTGCCAGCAGCGCCGGACAGGGGTTGAACTATGGCTACACCTTC,CASSAGQGLNYGYTF
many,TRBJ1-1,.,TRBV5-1,TGCGCCAGCAGCTTTGACAGCGAAGCTTTCTTT,CASSFDSEAFF
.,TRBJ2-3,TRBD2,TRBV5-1,TGCGCCAGCAGCCAGCAGAGAGCGGGGCCCACAGATACGCAGTATTTT,CASSQQRAGPTDTQYF
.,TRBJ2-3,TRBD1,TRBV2,TGTGCCAGTATTACAGGGGTAGTTATAGATACGCAGTATTTT,CASITGVVIDTQYF
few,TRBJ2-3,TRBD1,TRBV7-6,TGTGCCAGCAGCCCAGGGGGAGATTTAGATACGCAGTATTTT,CASSPGGDLDTQYF
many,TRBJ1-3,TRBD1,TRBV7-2,TGTGCCAGCAGCTTATTCGGGACAGGGACTGGAAACACCATATATTTT,CASSLFGTGTGNTIYF
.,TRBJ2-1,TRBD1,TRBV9,TGTGCCACCGGAAGGTACCTGGGGACAGGGATGAGGGACGAGCAGTTCTTC,CATGRYLGTGMRDEQFF
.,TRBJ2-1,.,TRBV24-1,TGTGCCACCAGTGACCCGAAACCGACTGGAAGCTCCTACAATGAGCAGTTCTTC,CATSDPKPTGSSYNEQFF
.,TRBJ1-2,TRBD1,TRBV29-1,TGCAGCGTTGAGGGGGCAGGGACAGTCTATGGCTACACCTTC,CSVEGAGTVYGYTF
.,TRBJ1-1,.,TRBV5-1,TGCGCCAGCAGCTTGGCGGGGTTCGGGGCTGAAGCTTTCTTT,CASSLAGFGAEAFF
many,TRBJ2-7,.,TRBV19,TGTGCCAGTAGTGACCCGACGGCCTTAGGCGAGCAGTACTTC,CASSDPTALGEQYF
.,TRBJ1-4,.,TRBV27,TGTGCCAGCAGTTTGCTCAGGGTAGGGCGGGAAAAACTGTTTTTT,CASSLLRVGREKLFF
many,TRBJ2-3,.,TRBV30,TGTGCCTGGGAAGGACAGAGAAGAGGCACAGATACGCAGTATTTT,CAWEGQRRGTDTQYF
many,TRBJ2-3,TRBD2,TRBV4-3,TGCGCCAGCAGCCAAGCTCCGGGACTACAAACAGATACGCAGTATTTT,CASSQAPGLQTDTQYF
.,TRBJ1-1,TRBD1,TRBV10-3,TGTGCCATCAGCGAATCCGGGACAGGGGAAGCTTTCTTT,CAISESGTGEAFF
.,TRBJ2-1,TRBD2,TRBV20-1,TGCAGTGCTAGACCTAAGGGAGGACTAGCGGGGGGGCGGCGCTCCTACAATGAGCAGTTCTTC,CSARPKGGLAGGRRSYNEQFF
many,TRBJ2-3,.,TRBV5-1,TGTGCCAGCAGCTTGGCCGGGGGCACAGATACGCAGTATTTT,CASSLAGGTDTQYF
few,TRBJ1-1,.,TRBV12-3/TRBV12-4,TGTGCCACCAGACCGGCAGGCCGGGGGGAAGCTTTCTTT,CATRPAGRGEAFF
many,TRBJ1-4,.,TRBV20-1,TGCAGTGCTAGAAAGACAGGCTTCAATGAAAAACTGTTTTTT,CSARKTGFNEKLFF
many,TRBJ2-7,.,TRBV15,TGTGCCACCAGCCCGAACGGCTACGAGCAGTACTTC,CATSPNGYEQYF
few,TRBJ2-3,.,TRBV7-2,TGTGCCAGCAGCTTCGGGCCGAGCACAGATACGCAGTATTTT,CASSFGPSTDTQYF
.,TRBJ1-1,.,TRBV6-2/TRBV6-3,TGTGCCAGCAGGGCCCGGGGGGCTGGAAACACTGAAGCTTTCTTT,CASRARGAGNTEAFF
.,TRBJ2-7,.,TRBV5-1,TGCGCCAGCAGCCCCGAAAGCGGCGGAGCCTACGAGCAGTACTTC,CASSPESGGAYEQYF
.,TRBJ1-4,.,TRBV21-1,TGTGCCAGCAGGGGACAGGGGCCGTCAACTAATGAAAAACTGTTTTTT,CASRGQGPSTNEKLFF
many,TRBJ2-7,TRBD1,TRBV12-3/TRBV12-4,TGTGCCAGCGGCACCGCGACAGGGGAGTCCTACGAGCAGTACTTC,CASGTATGESYEQYF
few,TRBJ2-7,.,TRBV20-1,TGCAGTGCTAGTGCCCAAACGGGGGACGAGCAGTACTTC,CSASAQTGDEQYF
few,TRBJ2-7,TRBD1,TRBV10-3,TGTGCCATCAGTGATCCGGACAGGTTGGCCCATCACGCGTACTTC,CAISDPDRLAHHAYF
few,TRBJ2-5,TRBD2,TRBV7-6,TGTGCCAGCAGCCCCGGGACTAGCGGGGGCATCCAAGAGACCCAGTACTTC,CASSPGTSGGIQETQYF